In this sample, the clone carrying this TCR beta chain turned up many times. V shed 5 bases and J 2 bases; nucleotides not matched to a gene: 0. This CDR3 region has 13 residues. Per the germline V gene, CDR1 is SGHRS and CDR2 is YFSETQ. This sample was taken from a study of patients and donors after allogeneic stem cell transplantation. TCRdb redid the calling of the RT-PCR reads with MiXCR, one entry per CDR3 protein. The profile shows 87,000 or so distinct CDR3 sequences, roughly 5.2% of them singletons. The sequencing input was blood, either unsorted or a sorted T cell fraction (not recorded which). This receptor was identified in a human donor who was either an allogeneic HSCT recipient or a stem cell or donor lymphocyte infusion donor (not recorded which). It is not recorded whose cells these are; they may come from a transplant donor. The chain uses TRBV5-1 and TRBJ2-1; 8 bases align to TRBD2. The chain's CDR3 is CASRGLAYNEQFF. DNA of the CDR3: TGCGCCAGCAGGGGACTAGCCTACAATGAGCAGTTCTTC.